A selection of T cell receptor beta chains follows, all from one sample in a study of Tregs in tolerant kidney transplant recipients. Sequencing used immunoSEQ multiplex PCR; TCRdb keeps in-frame clones, though not all of them. This table holds around 120,000 clones, around nine tenths found once. Input material: CD4+ T cells from blood. The receptors were sampled from a human donor in good health. Each CDR3 is given with its conserved first and last residue. A D gene is named only where the DNA matches it firmly. Some rows mark clone size as missing; the rest say once, few, many or name a class of expanded clone.

j_gene | v_gene | abundance | d_gene | CDR3aa | CDR3nt
TRBJ1-2 | TRBV2 | - | - | CASSEALGVGDYGYTF | TGTGCCAGCAGTGAAGCGCTTGGTGTAGGGGACTATGGCTACACCTTC
TRBJ2-1 | TRBV5-1 | - | TRBD1 | CASRGQGARGNEQFF | TGCGCCAGCAGAGGACAGGGGGCGCGGGGCAATGAGCAGTTCTTC
TRBJ2-7 | TRBV7-8 | - | TRBD1 | CASSPTPDRVSYEQYF | TGTGCCAGCAGCCCCACCCCCGACAGGGTCTCCTACGAGCAGTACTTC
TRBJ1-1 | TRBV5-6 | - | - | CASSLRGGGTEAFF | TGTGCCAGCAGCTTGCGCGGGGGCGGCACTGAAGCTTTCTTT
TRBJ1-5 | TRBV7-8 | - | TRBD1 | CASSHDRAQPQHF | TGTGCCAGCAGCCACGACAGGGCTCAGCCCCAGCATTTT
TRBJ2-1 | TRBV5-1 | - | TRBD2 | CASSNPRTSGPGLDEQFF | TGCGCCAGCAGCAACCCCCGGACTAGCGGGCCGGGGCTCGATGAGCAGTTCTTC
TRBJ1-2 | TRBV10-3 | - | - | CAISGHLSTNYGYTF | TGTGCCATCAGTGGGCACTTGTCCACAAACTATGGCTACACCTTC
TRBJ2-7 | TRBV6-5 | - | TRBD2 | CASSYGSGSYEQYF | TGTGCCAGCAGTTACGGAAGCGGGAGTTACGAGCAGTACTTC
TRBJ1-2 | TRBV5-1 | - | - | CASSLTQGWYGYTF | TGCGCCAGCAGCTTAACACAGGGATGGTATGGCTACACCTTC
TRBJ2-5 | TRBV5-1 | - | - | CASRVAEETQYF | TGCGCCAGCAGGGTAGCGGAAGAGACCCAGTACTTC
TRBJ1-1 | TRBV6-1 | - | - | CASSEALLRANTEAFF | TGTGCCAGCAGTGAAGCGCTTCTCAGGGCGAACACTGAAGCTTTCTTT
TRBJ1-3 | TRBV4-1 | - | - | CASSPGRGVGNTIYF | TGCGCCAGCAGCCCTGGTAGAGGGGTAGGAAACACCATATATTTT
TRBJ2-7 | TRBV4-1 | - | TRBD2 | CASSQGLAGNTYEQYF | TGCGCCAGCAGCCAAGGTCTAGCGGGGAATACCTACGAGCAGTACTTC
TRBJ2-7 | TRBV7-9 | - | TRBD1 | CASSSGGQGTYEQYF | TGTGCCAGCAGCTCCGGGGGACAGGGGACCTACGAGCAGTACTTC
TRBJ2-5 | TRBV5-1 | - | - | CASSQQGSQETQYF | TGCGCCAGCAGCCAGCAGGGATCCCAAGAGACCCAGTACTTC
TRBJ1-5 | TRBV19 | - | - | CASTQLVSNQPQHF | TGTGCCAGTACCCAGTTGGTTAGCAATCAGCCCCAGCATTTT
TRBJ2-4 | TRBV6-5 | - | - | CASSYGPALNIQYF | TGTGCCAGCAGTTACGGACCGGCTTTAAACATTCAGTACTTC
TRBJ2-7 | TRBV6-5 | - | - | CASRGGYEQYF | TGTGCCAGCAGAGGGGGTTACGAGCAGTACTTC
TRBJ2-5 | TRBV4-1 | - | - | CASSQTSKGETQYF | TGCGCCAGCAGCCAGACCTCGAAGGGAGAGACCCAGTACTTC
TRBJ2-3 | TRBV4-2 | few | TRBD2 | CASSQGPSGGDTQYF | TGTGCCAGCAGCCAAGGGCCTAGCGGGGGGGATACGCAGTATTTT